A single sample is the source of the 31 T cell receptor beta chains below, sequenced in a study of blood T cell repertoires in COVID-19. Libraries were prepared by immunoSEQ multiplex PCR; TCRdb keeps only in-frame clonotypes and omits some of them. The table records 250,000 or so clones, around 83% of them present only once. The sequencing input was peripheral blood. Source of these receptors: a young woman with acute or convalescent COVID-19.

The chain couples TRBV5-6 to TRBJ2-7; TRBD1 might be the D (6 bases). The ends were cut back, 7 bases at V and 3 bases at J, with 23 bases in the middle. In germline, CDR1 is SGHDT, CDR2 YYEEEE. This CDR3 contains 16 residues. In DNA form, the CDR3 reads TGTGCCAGCTGGGGGCCCGGCAGGGAGACGAACTACGAGCAGTACTTC. It translates to CASWGPGRETNYEQYF. The full variable domain, with the rest looked up from reference TRBV5-6 and TRBJ2-7, is DAGVTQSPTHLIKTRGQQVTLRCSPKSGHDTVSWYQQALGQGPQFIFQYYEEEERQRGNFPDRFSGHQFPNYSSELNVNALLLGDSALYLCASWGPGRETNYEQYFGPGTRLTVT.

The V gene is TRBV6-6, the J gene TRBJ2-1; 11 bases agree with TRBD1. This CDR3 spans 13 amino acids. Germline V lookup: CDR1 MNHNY, CDR2 SVGAGI (reference sequence). V lost 6 bases and J lost 8; bases outside the gene matches: 3. The CDR3 nucleotides are TGTGCCAGCAGACGGACAGGGGGCTATGAGCAGTTCTTC. This encodes CASRRTGGYEQFF.

V and J are TRBV6-2 or TRBV6-3 and TRBJ1-5; 9 bases align to TRBD1. The length of the CDR3 is 16 residues. V lost 5 bases to trimming and J lost 0 bases; unmatched junction nucleotides: 5. Germline assignment: CDR1 MNHEY and CDR2 SVGEGT. The CDR3 bases are TGTGCCAGCAGTAGAATGGGACAGGGTAGCAATCAGCCCCAGCATTTT. Its protein product is CASSRMGQGSNQPQHF.

The gene calls are TRBV19 and TRBJ1-4; no clear D. Germline CDR1 and CDR2: LNHDA and SQIVND (reference sequence). This CDR3 is built from 14 residues. V lost 1 base and J 2 bases, leaving 5 bases between the germline ends. The CDR3, as DNA: TGTGCCAGTAGTATAGTATCGACTAATGAAAAACTGTTTTTT. Its translation is CASSIVSTNEKLFF.

V usage is TRBV12-3 or TRBV12-4 and J usage is TRBJ1-3; D ambiguous. The CDR3 contains 13 residues. Trimming left V 4 bases short and J 4 bases short, with 8 bases between. The chain's CDR3 is CASSSQQGNTIYF. DNA for the CDR3: TGTGCCAGCAGTTCACAACAGGGAAACACCATATATTTT.

This clone turned up a few times. The rearrangement joins TRBV7-3 to TRBJ2-1; D may be TRBD2 (5 bases). The V end lost 1 base, the J end lost 10 bases, and 11 bases lay between the germline ends. The CDR3 totals 13 residues. Germline values: CDR1 SGHTA, CDR2 FQGTGA. The CDR3 sequence: CASSLNPSGEQFF. The CDR3 DNA is TGTGCCAGCAGCTTAAACCCCTCGGGGGAGCAGTTCTTC.

This chain joins TRBV5-6 and TRBJ1-2; no clear D. The CDR3 is made up of 17 amino acids. The V gene lost 0 bases and the J gene lost 2 bases, with 17 bases spanning the gap. The germline CDR1 and CDR2 sequences are SGHDT and YYEEEE. The CDR3 loop reads CASSLAGSPARNYGYTF. DNA for the CDR3: TGTGCCAGCAGCTTGGCCGGCAGTCCCGCCAGGAACTATGGCTACACCTTC.

In DNA form, the CDR3 reads TGCGCCAGCAGCTTGGAGGCAGGGGCCGGGGAGCTGTTTTTT. This sequence encodes CASSLEAGAGELFF. The gene calls are TRBV5-1 and TRBJ2-2, with D maybe TRBD1 (6 bases). Per the germline V gene, CDR1 is SGHRS and CDR2 is YFSETQ. Trimming removed 0 bases at V and 6 bases at J, with 9 bases between. This CDR3 has 14 amino acids.

This sequence joins TRBV19 and TRBJ1-5; D might be TRBD1 (6 bases). The CDR3 consists of 19 residues. Trimming took 0 bases from V and 5 from J, leaving 23 bases between them. Germline values: CDR1 LNHDA, CDR2 SQIVND (reference sequence). CDR3: CASSIDHVLGAEWDQPQHF. In DNA form, the CDR3 reads TGTGCCAGTAGTATAGATCATGTTTTGGGGGCGGAGTGGGATCAGCCCCAGCATTTT. The complete variable domain, with remaining parts taken from reference TRBV19 and TRBJ1-5, reads DGGITQSPKYLFRKEGQNVTLSCEQNLNHDAMYWYRQDPGQGLRLIYYSQIVNDFQKGDIAEGYSVSREKKESFPLTVTSAQKNPTAFYLCASSIDHVLGAEWDQPQHFGDGTRLSIL.

The chain uses TRBV24-1 and TRBJ1-1; 8 bases map to TRBD1. CDR3 length: 13 residues. Trimming at V came to 5 bases and at J to 4 bases, leaving 2 bases not matched to a gene. From germline, CDR1 is KGHDR and CDR2 SFDVKD. Here the CDR3 reads CATSATGGTEAFF. The CDR3 DNA reads TGTGCCACCAGTGCCACAGGGGGCACTGAAGCTTTCTTT.

CDR3 protein: CSASLTGKFDSPLHF. The CDR3 DNA follows: TGCAGTGCTAGTCTGACAGGGAAGTTTGATTCACCCCTCCACTTT. The chain joins TRBV20-1 to TRBJ1-6; 7 nucleotides match TRBD1. The CDR3 is 15 residues long. V lost 3 bases and J lost 8; bases outside the gene matches: 10. Germline CDR1 reads DFQATT; CDR2 reads SNEGSKA (reference sequence).

The chain combines TRBV7-2 with TRBJ2-1; a possible D gene is TRBD2 (5 bases). Looked up from germline, CDR1 is SGHTA and CDR2 is FQGNSA. V lost 3 bases and J 0 bases, leaving 12 bases between the germline ends. The CDR3 length is 16 residues. The CDR3 loop reads CASSLRTQNSYNEQFF. CDR3 bases: TGTGCCAGCAGCTTGCGGACTCAAAACTCCTACAATGAGCAGTTCTTC.

The gene calls are TRBV19 and TRBJ2-7; tentative D call: TRBD1 (5 bases). Looked up from germline, CDR1 is LNHDA and CDR2 is SQIVND (reference sequence). This CDR3 spans 15 amino acids. V was trimmed by 5 bases and J by 1 base, leaving 15 bases between them. The CDR3 protein is CASSYSGQGSYEQYF. The CDR3 nucleotides read TGTGCCAGTAGTTACTCAGGACAAGGGTCCTACGAGCAGTACTTC. The complete variable domain, with remaining parts taken from reference TRBV19 and TRBJ2-7, reads DGGITQSPKYLFRKEGQNVTLSCEQNLNHDAMYWYRQDPGQGLRLIYYSQIVNDFQKGDIAEGYSVSREKKESFPLTVTSAQKNPTAFYLCASSYSGQGSYEQYFGPGTRLTVT.

The chain joins TRBV4-3 to TRBJ1-2, with 7 bases aligning to TRBD1. CDR3 length equals 15 residues. J lost 7 bases, V lost 0 bases, and 8 bases had no gene match. CDR1 is LGHNA and CDR2 is YSLEER in the germline V gene. The CDR3 DNA reads TGCGCCAGCAGCCAAGATAAGTCAGGGGGAGGTGGCTACACCTTC. It yields the protein CASSQDKSGGGGYTF.

This clone has a handful of counts. V is TRBV5-5 and J is TRBJ1-1; a weak D match, TRBD1 (5 bases). V lost 2 bases, J lost 4 bases, and 12 bases lay in between. CDR1 SGHKS and CDR2 YYEKEE come from the germline V gene (reference sequence). This CDR3 region has 14 residues. The CDR3: CASSLHWGGTEAFF. The CDR3 coding sequence is TGTGCCAGCAGCTTACATTGGGGGGGCACTGAAGCTTTCTTT. Using reference TRBV5-5 and TRBJ1-1 for the parts outside the CDR3, the full variable domain is DAGVTQSPTHLIKTRGQQVTLRCSPISGHKSVSWYQQVLGQGPQFIFQYYEKEERGRGNFPDRFSARQFPNYSSELNVNALLLGDSALYLCASSLHWGGTEAFFGQGTRLTVV.

The V call is TRBV6-1, the J call TRBJ1-2; D is perhaps TRBD1 (6 bases). With 1 base removed from V and 6 bases from J, the gap between germline ends came to 12 bases. Looked up from germline, CDR1 is MNHNS and CDR2 is SASEGT. The CDR3 is 14 residues long. The DNA of the CDR3 is TGTGCCAGCAGTGAAGTAGCAGGGGTAAATGGCTACACCTTC. Its protein product is CASSEVAGVNGYTF.

This clone was seen a few times. The chain carries TRBV7-2 and TRBJ2-1; tentative D call: TRBD2 (5 bases). This CDR3 comprises 16 residues. Germline CDR1 SGHTA, CDR2 FQGNSA. The V gene lost 2 bases and the J gene lost 2 bases, with 13 bases spanning the gap. The DNA of the CDR3 is TGTGCCAGCAGCTTATTCGGGGTGGACCCCTACAATGAGCAGTTCTTC. Translation: CASSLFGVDPYNEQFF.

The V gene is TRBV7-3, the J gene TRBJ1-2; weak D call: TRBD1 (5 bases). The V end was cut by 5 bases, the J end by 8 bases, with 21 bases between. CDR3 length: 15 residues. CDR1 and CDR2 from the germline V gene are SGHTA and FQGTGA. The CDR3 region is CASSPQYGQGGGYTF. CDR3 nucleotides: TGTGCCAGCAGCCCGCAGTATGGTCAGGGAGGCGGCTACACCTTC.

The V gene is TRBV15, the J gene TRBJ2-5; D not resolved. The CDR3 is made up of 17 amino acids. Germline V gene data show CDR1 as LNHNV and CDR2 as YYDKDF (reference sequence). Trimming pared 1 base from V and 3 bases from J, leaving 18 bases between. The CDR3: CATSRGALGPLKETQYF. The CDR3 DNA reads as TGTGCCACCAGCAGAGGAGCGTTGGGTCCTCTGAAAGAGACCCAGTACTTC.

The chain is built from TRBV6-2 or TRBV6-3 and TRBJ2-7; D unresolved. V was shortened by 6 bases and J by 4 bases, with 7 bases between the two germline ends. Looked up from germline, CDR1 is MNHEY and CDR2 is SVGEGT. CDR3 length: 11 residues. This CDR3 reads CASSLQYEQYF. The CDR3 bases are TGTGCCAGCAGCCTACAGTACGAGCAGTACTTC.

The V gene is TRBV15, the J gene TRBJ2-7, with TRBD2 matching over 8 bases. After removal of 1 base from V and 2 bases from J, the junction contained 10 bases not matched to a gene. This CDR3 comprises 17 residues. The germline CDR1 and CDR2 sequences are LNHNV and YYDKDF (reference sequence). This chain's CDR3 is CATSRAPPAGGPYEQYF. As DNA, the CDR3 is TGTGCCACCAGCAGAGCCCCTCCGGCGGGAGGCCCCTACGAGCAGTACTTC.

This sequence joins TRBV11-1 and TRBJ1-6; tentatively, D is TRBD1 (6 bases). The CDR3 loop spans 16 amino acids. Germline CDR1 SGHAT, CDR2 FQDESV (reference sequence). The V end lost 4 bases, the J end lost 7 bases, and 17 bases lay between the germline ends. This chain's CDR3 is CASSSGEGHGNSPLHF. The CDR3 DNA sequence: TGTGCCAGCAGCTCAGGGGAAGGACACGGGAATTCACCCCTCCACTTT.

This chain uses TRBV19 with TRBJ2-3; D remains unclear. The germline gives CDR1 LNHDA, CDR2 SQIVND (reference sequence). There are 14 residues in the CDR3. V lost 1 base and J 4 bases, leaving 9 bases between the germline ends. The CDR3 loop reads CASSIGATADTQYF. DNA for the CDR3: TGTGCCAGTAGTATAGGGGCTACAGCAGATACGCAGTATTTT.

This clone was counted between two and nine times. The chain is built from TRBV7-8 and TRBJ1-5; 8 nucleotides align to TRBD1. Germline V gene sequence: CDR1 SGHVS, CDR2 FQNEAQ. There are 14 residues in the CDR3. The trim removed 5 bases at V and 2 bases at J, leaving 2 bases unmatched. In DNA, the CDR3 is TGTGCCAGCAGCCCGACAGGGGGCAATCAGCCCCAGCATTTT. It codes for CASSPTGGNQPQHF.

The chain carries TRBV6-2 or TRBV6-3 and TRBJ2-7, with 8 bases identical to TRBD2. Germline CDR1 is MNHEY and CDR2 is SVGEGT. The trim removed 2 bases at V and 5 bases at J, leaving 5 bases unmatched. The CDR3 length is 14 residues. CDR3 DNA: TGTGCCAGCAGTTACGGCGGGAGGATAAACGAGCAGTACTTC. Translated, it gives CASSYGGRINEQYF.

The rearrangement uses TRBV6-5 and TRBJ1-2, with D uncertain. V shed 6 bases and J shed 6 bases, with 8 bases lying between them. Germline lookup yields CDR1 MNHEY and CDR2 SVGAGI. The CDR3 runs to 11 residues. This chain's CDR3 is CASRYGDGYTF. CDR3 coding DNA: TGTGCCAGCAGGTACGGAGATGGCTACACCTTC.

The J gene is TRBJ1-5, the V gene TRBV10-3; D is possibly TRBD1 (6 bases). CDR3 length equals 16 residues. Germline V gene sequence: CDR1 ENHRY, CDR2 SYGVKD. Trimming shortened V by 0 bases and J by 5 bases, and 14 bases separated the two germline ends. CDR3 amino acids: CAISESSRGAHQPQHF. CDR3 bases: TGTGCCATCAGTGAGTCGAGCAGGGGCGCGCATCAGCCCCAGCATTTT.

This rearrangement joins TRBV6-5 to TRBJ1-2, with a possible D match to TRBD1 (6 bases). CDR1 and CDR2 from the germline V gene are MNHEY and SVGAGI. The V end was cut by 7 bases, the J end by 6 bases, with 15 bases between. There are 13 residues in the CDR3. Written as DNA, the CDR3 is TGTGCCAGCAAAACGGCGGGGGCGGATGGCTACACCTTC. Protein product: CASKTAGADGYTF.

The CDR3, as DNA: TGTGCCAGCAGCCCAGAGGGTTTTCGCTCTGGGGCCAACGTCCTGACTTTC. Its translation is CASSPEGFRSGANVLTF. The chain employs TRBV7-8 and TRBJ2-6, with D possibly matching TRBD2 (5 bases). The CDR3 covers 17 residues. V was clipped by 5 bases and J by 0 bases, with 14 bases between them. Germline V CDR1 and CDR2: SGHVS, FQNEAQ.

CDR3 sequence (DNA): TGTGCCAGCAGTTCCACTGGACAGGCCTATGGCTACACCTTC. It codes for CASSSTGQAYGYTF. This sequence joins TRBV6-5 and TRBJ1-2, with TRBD1 identical over 7 bases. The ends lost 4 bases at V and 4 bases at J; junction bases unmatched: 6. CDR3 length: 14 amino acids. Germline V gene lookup returns CDR1 MNHEY and CDR2 SVGAGI.

V and J are TRBV11-2 and TRBJ2-7; D unclear. V was pared by 8 bases and J by 0 bases, with 17 bases between. The length of the CDR3 is 15 residues. CDR1 SGHAT and CDR2 FQNNGV come from the germline V gene. In nucleotides, the CDR3 is TGTGCCAGCCGCCCTCCAGGAAAGAGCTCCTACGAGCAGTACTTC. It is translated as CASRPPGKSSYEQYF.